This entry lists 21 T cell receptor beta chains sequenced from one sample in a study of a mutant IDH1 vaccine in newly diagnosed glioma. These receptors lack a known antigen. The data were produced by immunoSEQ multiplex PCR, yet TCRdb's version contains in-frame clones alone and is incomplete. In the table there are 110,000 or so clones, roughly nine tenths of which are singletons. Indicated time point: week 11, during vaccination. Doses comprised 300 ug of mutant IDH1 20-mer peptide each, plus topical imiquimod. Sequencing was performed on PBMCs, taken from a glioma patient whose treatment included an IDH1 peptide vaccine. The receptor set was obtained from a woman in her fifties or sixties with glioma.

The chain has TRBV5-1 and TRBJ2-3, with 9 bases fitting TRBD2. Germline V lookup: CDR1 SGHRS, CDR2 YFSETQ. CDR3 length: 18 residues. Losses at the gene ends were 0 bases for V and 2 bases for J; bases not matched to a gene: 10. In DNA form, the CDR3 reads TGCGCCAGCAGCTTGGACCCAAAGCGGGAGGTCTTCACAGATACGCAGTATTTT. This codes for CASSLDPKREVFTDTQYF.

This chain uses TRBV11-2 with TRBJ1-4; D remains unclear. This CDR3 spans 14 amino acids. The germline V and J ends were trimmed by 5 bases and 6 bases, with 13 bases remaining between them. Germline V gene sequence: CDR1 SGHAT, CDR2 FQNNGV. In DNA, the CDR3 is TGTGCCAGCAGCCCCTCTATGGGAGATGAAAAACTGTTTTTT. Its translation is CASSPSMGDEKLFF.

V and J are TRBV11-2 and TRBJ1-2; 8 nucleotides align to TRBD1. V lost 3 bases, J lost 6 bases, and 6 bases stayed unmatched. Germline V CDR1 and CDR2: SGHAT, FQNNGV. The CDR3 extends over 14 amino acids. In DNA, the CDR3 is TGTGCCAGCAGCTTCATCGGGACAGGTCATGGCTACACCTTC. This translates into CASSFIGTGHGYTF.

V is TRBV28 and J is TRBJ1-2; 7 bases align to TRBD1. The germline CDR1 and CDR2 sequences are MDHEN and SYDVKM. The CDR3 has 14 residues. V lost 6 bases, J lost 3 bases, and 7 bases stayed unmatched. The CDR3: CASRQTGTDYGYTF. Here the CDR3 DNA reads TGTGCCAGCAGACAAACCGGGACAGACTATGGCTACACCTTC.

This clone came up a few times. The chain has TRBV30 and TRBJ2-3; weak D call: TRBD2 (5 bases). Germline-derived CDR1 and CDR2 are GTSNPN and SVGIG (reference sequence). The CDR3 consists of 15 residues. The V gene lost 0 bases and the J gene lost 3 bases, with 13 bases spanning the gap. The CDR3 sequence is CAWSVPRDRTDTQYF. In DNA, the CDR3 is TGTGCCTGGAGTGTACCCCGGGATAGAACAGATACGCAGTATTTT.

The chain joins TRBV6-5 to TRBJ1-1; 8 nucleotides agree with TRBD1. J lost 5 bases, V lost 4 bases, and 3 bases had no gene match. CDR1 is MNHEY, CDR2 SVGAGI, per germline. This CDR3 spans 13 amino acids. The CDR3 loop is CASSLGQVTEAFF. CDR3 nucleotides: TGTGCCAGCAGTTTGGGACAGGTAACTGAAGCTTTCTTT.

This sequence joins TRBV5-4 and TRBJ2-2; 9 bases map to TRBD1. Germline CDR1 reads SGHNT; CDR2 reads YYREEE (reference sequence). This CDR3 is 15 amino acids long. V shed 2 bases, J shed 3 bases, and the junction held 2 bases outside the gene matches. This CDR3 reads CASSFGQGHTGELFF. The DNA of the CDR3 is TGTGCCAGCAGCTTCGGACAGGGGCACACCGGGGAGCTGTTTTTT.

The CDR3 here is CASQWAGASGELFF. The CDR3 region has the DNA TGTGCCAGCCAGTGGGCAGGGGCGTCCGGGGAGCTGTTTTTT. The chain recombines TRBV5-6 with TRBJ2-2; a possible D gene is TRBD1 (6 bases). Looked up from germline, CDR1 is SGHDT and CDR2 is YYEEEE. V gave up 7 bases and J gave up 6 bases, with 16 bases separating them. The CDR3 totals 14 residues. Supplemented by reference TRBV5-6 and TRBJ2-2, the full variable domain reads DAGVTQSPTHLIKTRGQQVTLRCSPKSGHDTVSWYQQALGQGPQFIFQYYEEEERQRGNFPDRFSGHQFPNYSSELNVNALLLGDSALYLCASQWAGASGELFFGEGSRLTVL.

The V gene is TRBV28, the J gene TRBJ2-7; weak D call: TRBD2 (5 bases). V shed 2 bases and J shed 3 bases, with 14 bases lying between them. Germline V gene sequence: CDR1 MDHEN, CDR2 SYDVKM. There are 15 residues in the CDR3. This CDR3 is CASSLRAGGFYEQYF. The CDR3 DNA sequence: TGTGCCAGCAGTTTAAGGGCGGGCGGTTTCTACGAGCAGTACTTC.

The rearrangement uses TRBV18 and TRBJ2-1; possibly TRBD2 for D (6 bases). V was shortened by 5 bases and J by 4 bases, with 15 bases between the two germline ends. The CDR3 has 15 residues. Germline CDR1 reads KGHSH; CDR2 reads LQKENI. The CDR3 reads CASSKGLPEYNEQFF. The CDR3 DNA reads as TGTGCCAGCTCAAAGGGACTGCCGGAATACAATGAGCAGTTCTTC.

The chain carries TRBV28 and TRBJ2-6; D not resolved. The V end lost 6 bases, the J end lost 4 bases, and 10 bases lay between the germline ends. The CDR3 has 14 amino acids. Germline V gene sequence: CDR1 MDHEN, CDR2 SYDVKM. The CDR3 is CASSLSHGANVLTF. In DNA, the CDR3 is TGTGCCAGCAGCCTCTCTCACGGGGCCAACGTCCTGACTTTC.

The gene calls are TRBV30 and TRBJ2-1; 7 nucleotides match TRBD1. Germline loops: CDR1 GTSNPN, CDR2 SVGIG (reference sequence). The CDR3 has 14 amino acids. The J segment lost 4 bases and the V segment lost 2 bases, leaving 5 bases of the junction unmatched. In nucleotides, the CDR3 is TGTGCCTGGAGTCAGACAGGGCTATACAATGAGCAGTTCTTC. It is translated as CAWSQTGLYNEQFF.

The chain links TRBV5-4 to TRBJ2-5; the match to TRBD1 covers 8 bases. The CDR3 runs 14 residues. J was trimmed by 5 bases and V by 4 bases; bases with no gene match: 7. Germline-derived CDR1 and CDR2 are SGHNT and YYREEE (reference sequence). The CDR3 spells CASSPQGAGETQYF. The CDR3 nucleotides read TGTGCCAGCAGCCCCCAGGGGGCCGGGGAGACCCAGTACTTC. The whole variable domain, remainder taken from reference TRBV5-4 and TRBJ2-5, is ETGVTQSPTHLIKTRGQQVTLRCSSQSGHNTVSWYQQALGQGPQFIFQYYREEENGRGNFPPRFSGLQFPNYSSELNVNALELDDSALYLCASSPQGAGETQYFGPGTRLLVL.

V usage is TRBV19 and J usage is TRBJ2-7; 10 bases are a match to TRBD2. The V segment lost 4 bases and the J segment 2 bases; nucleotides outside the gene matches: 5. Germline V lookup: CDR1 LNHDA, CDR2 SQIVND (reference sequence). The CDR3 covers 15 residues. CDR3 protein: CASSRGLAVTYEQYF. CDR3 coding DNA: TGTGCCAGTAGTAGAGGACTAGCGGTGACCTACGAGCAGTACTTC.

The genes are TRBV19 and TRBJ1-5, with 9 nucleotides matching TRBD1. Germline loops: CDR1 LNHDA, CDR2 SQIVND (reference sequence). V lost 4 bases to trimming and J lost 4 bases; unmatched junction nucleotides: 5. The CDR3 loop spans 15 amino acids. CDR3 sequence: CASSSRTGDNQPQHF. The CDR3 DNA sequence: TGTGCCAGTAGTAGTAGGACAGGGGATAATCAGCCCCAGCATTTT.

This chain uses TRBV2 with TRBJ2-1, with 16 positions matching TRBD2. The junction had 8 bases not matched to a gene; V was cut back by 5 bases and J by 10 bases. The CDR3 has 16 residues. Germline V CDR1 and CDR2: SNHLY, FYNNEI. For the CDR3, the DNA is TGTGCCAGCAGTAAGGGGACTAGCGGGAGGGCCGAGGAGCAGTTCTTC. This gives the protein CASSKGTSGRAEEQFF.

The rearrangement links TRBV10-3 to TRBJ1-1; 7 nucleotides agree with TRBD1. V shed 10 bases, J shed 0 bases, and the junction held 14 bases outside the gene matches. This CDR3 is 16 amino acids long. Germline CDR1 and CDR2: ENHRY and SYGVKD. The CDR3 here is CATQPIRDSLNTEAFF. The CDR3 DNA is TGTGCCACCCAACCGATCAGGGACAGCCTGAACACTGAAGCTTTCTTT.

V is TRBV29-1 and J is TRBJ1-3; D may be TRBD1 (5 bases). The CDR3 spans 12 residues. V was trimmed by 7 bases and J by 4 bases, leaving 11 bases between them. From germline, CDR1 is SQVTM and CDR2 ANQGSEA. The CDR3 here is CSAETEGNTIYF. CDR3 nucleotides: TGCAGCGCCGAGACAGAGGGAAACACCATATATTTT.

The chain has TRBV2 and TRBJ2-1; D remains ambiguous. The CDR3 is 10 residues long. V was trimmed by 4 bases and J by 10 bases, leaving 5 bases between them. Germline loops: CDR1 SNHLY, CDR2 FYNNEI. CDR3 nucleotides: TGTGCCAGCAGTGGTCAGGAGCAGTTCTTC. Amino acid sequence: CASSGQEQFF.

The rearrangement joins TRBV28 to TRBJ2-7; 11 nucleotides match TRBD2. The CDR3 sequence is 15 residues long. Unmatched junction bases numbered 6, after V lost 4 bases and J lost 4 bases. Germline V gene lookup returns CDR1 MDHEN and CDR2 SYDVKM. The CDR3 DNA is TGTGCCAGCAGTTCAAGACTAGCGGGGAATTACGAGCAGTACTTC. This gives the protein CASSSRLAGNYEQYF.

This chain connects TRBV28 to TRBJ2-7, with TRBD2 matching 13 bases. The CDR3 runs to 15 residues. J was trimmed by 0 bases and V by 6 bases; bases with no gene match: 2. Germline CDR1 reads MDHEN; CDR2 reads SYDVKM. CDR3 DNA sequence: TGTGCCAGCAGCAGGACTAGCGGGAGCTCCTACGAGCAGTACTTC. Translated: CASSRTSGSSYEQYF.